The following is a T cell receptor (beta chain) sequence with its context. Its antigen remains unknown. There are 16 residues in the CDR3. Germline assignment: CDR1 SGHNT and CDR2 YENEEA. V shed 1 base and J shed 1 base, with 13 bases lying between them. Sequencing used immunoSEQ multiplex PCR; TCRdb keeps in-frame clones, though not all of them. Of roughly 1,500 clones in the sample, 22% are singletons; the top ten hold about 12%. The source of the sample is a study of T cells in localized non-small cell lung cancer. General study points: Adjacent uninvolved lung tissue had the highest T cell clonality, exceeding tumor. Owing to sequencing of a solitary tumor region, heterogeneity cannot be discounted.

The chain uses TRBV11-3 and TRBJ1-2; D gene uncertain. The sequences come from normal lung tissue next to the tumor, collected before any cancer treatment. This receptor was taken from a man aged 40 to 70 with stage II lung adenocarcinoma. CDR3 sequence reads: CASSLVGGQLNYGYTF. The CDR3 coding sequence is TGTGCCAGCAGCTTAGTAGGTGGGCAGCTTAACTATGGCTACACCTTC.